This T cell receptor (beta chain) emerged from a study of cytomegalovirus exposure and HLA in healthy donors. Overall study: In an early release, HLA-typed donors contributed 75 million to 85 million unique TCR sequences.

This clone was observed a few times. CDR3 length equals 14 residues. The germline V gene has CDR1 MNHEY and CDR2 SMNVEV (reference sequence). V shed 2 bases and J shed 1 base, with 8 bases lying between them. A multiplex PCR was run with 60 Vbeta primers and 13 Jbeta primers. Data came from immunoSEQ multiplex PCR; TCRdb stores just in-frame clones and leaves some out. Of some 130,000 clones listed, approximately 68% were seen once; the top ten hold 1.6%. The sample comprised PBMCs. The receptor was isolated from a man in his thirties or forties in good health and CMV-seropositive. This sequence joins TRBV27 and TRBJ1-1; D unclear. CDR3 coding DNA: TGTGCCAGCAGTTTAGGCTCCTCGAACACTGAAGCTTTCTTT. Translating it yields CASSLGSSNTEAFF.